The text below deals with one T cell receptor (beta chain). Its target is unknown. These data belong to a study of OX40 agonist ivuxolimab in advanced cancers. Notes on the study in general: At 0.1 to 3.0 mg/kg and by week 6, clonal expansion occurred in CD4+ and CD8+ blood T cells.

Using immunoSEQ multiplex PCR, the repertoire was profiled, and TCRdb retains in-frame clones only, with some absent. Of thousands of clones listed, just under 80% are singletons. Germline V gives CDR1 SNHLY, CDR2 FYNNEI. The CDR3 totals 16 residues. V lost 2 bases and J lost 1, with 13 bases in between. With baseline, cycle 4 day 1, and cycle 7 day 1 as timepoints, blood was sampled. The specimen was CD4+ or CD8+ T cells sorted from blood, collected in a trial of the OX40 agonist ivuxolimab. This clonotype was sampled from an adult with an advanced solid tumor such as melanoma, head and neck, liver or kidney cancer. The rearrangement links TRBV2 to TRBJ2-3, with D perhaps matching TRBD1 (6 bases). The DNA of the CDR3 is TGTGCCAGCAGTGAACGCCCGGGACAACGCACAGATACGCAGTATTTT. Protein sequence: CASSERPGQRTDTQYF.